The 15 T cell receptor beta chains reported below all come from one sample, sequenced in a study of cytomegalovirus exposure and HLA in healthy donors. PCR was performed using 60 Vbeta and 13 Jbeta primers. The table came from immunoSEQ multiplex PCR; TCRdb's copy has only in-frame clones and leaves some out. The sample has more than 55,000 clones, 80% seen once. The sequenced sample consisted of PBMCs. These TCRs come from a woman in her thirties or forties in good health and CMV-seronegative.

As regards this clone: A read error may account for a junction end that differs from germline. This chain joins TRBV5-1 and TRBJ2-1; 10 bases align to TRBD2. CDR3 size: 16 residues. Germline V gene sequence: CDR1 SGHRS, CDR2 YFSETQ. The CDR3 coding sequence is TGCGCCAGCAGTTTGGGGACTAGCGAGATCTACAATGAGCAGTTCTTC. Protein: CASSLGTSEIYNEQFF. Filled out from reference TRBV5-1 and TRBJ2-1, the complete variable domain reads KAGVTQTPRYLIKTRGQQVTLSCSPISGHRSVSWYQQTPGQGLQFLFEYFSETQRNKGNFPGRFSGRQFSNSRSEMNVSTLELGDSALYLCASSLGTSEIYNEQFFGPGTRLTVL.

The sample holds one count of this clone. V is TRBV6-4 and J is TRBJ2-4; a possible D gene is TRBD1 (5 bases). Germline V CDR1 and CDR2: MRHNA, SNTAGT. The CDR3 has 15 residues. V lost 9 bases, J lost 3 bases, and 18 bases lay in between. The CDR3 DNA reads TGTGCCAGACGCGTGGGGCCCTTTTACAAAAACATTCAGTACTTC. Its protein is CARRVGPFYKNIQYF.

This clone has a single count. This sequence joins TRBV11-2 and TRBJ1-2; the D gene is possibly TRBD1 (6 bases). The CDR3 has 15 residues. Germline CDR1 SGHAT, CDR2 FQNNGV. V was cut by 4 bases and J by 1 base, with 13 bases left in between. In DNA, the CDR3 is TGTGCCAGCAGCTACCCCGGGACAATTAACTATGGCTACACCTTC. Amino acids: CASSYPGTINYGYTF. The whole variable domain, filled in from reference TRBV11-2 and TRBJ1-2, reads EAGVAQSPRYKIIEKRQSVAFWCNPISGHATLYWYQQILGQGPKLLIQFQNNGVVDDSQLPKDRFSAERLKGVDSTLKIQPAKLEDSAVYLCASSYPGTINYGYTFGSGTRLTVV.

The chain has TRBV7-2 and TRBJ1-3; D is perhaps TRBD1 (6 bases). V gave up 9 bases and J gave up 3 bases, with 15 bases separating them. The CDR3 has 14 residues. The germline gives CDR1 SGHTA, CDR2 FQGNSA. In DNA form, the CDR3 reads TGTGCCAGTAGCAGGGGCAATATTGGAAACACCATATATTTT. Translated, it gives CASSRGNIGNTIYF.

The chain uses TRBV27 and TRBJ2-1; tentative D call: TRBD2 (6 bases). The germline gives CDR1 MNHEY, CDR2 SMNVEV (reference sequence). The V and J ends lost 4 bases and 4 bases respectively, with 17 bases between them. CDR3 length: 16 amino acids. This CDR3 reads CASSSLRRALYNEQFF. In nucleotides, the CDR3 is TGTGCCAGCAGTTCTCTTAGGAGGGCCCTGTACAATGAGCAGTTCTTC.

The table lists this clone with a few counts. The V call is TRBV11-3, the J call TRBJ2-5; D possibly corresponds to TRBD1 (6 bases). Germline lookup yields CDR1 SGHNT and CDR2 YENEEA. CDR3 size: 13 residues. V dropped 5 bases and J dropped 9 bases, with 16 bases sitting between them. CDR3 region: CASSPDRLGAQYF. For the CDR3, the DNA is TGTGCCAGCAGCCCAGACAGGCTGGGCGCCCAGTACTTC.

The chain joins TRBV29-1 to TRBJ2-5; D is perhaps TRBD2 (7 bases). In germline, CDR1 is SQVTM, CDR2 ANQGSEA. The CDR3 is made up of 13 amino acids. Trimming left V 6 bases short and J 4 bases short, with 15 bases between. CDR3 in amino acids: CSVGDAGAETQYF. DNA for the CDR3: TGCAGCGTGGGGGACGCGGGGGCAGAGACCCAGTACTTC.

The chain combines TRBV11-2 with TRBJ1-1, with 9 bases lining up with TRBD1. Trimming cost V 4 bases and J 5 bases; bases outside gene matches: 5. Germline CDR1 and CDR2: SGHAT and FQNNGV. The CDR3 is 14 amino acids. This CDR3 is CASSSGTGWTEAFF. The CDR3, as DNA: TGTGCCAGCAGCTCCGGGACAGGGTGGACTGAAGCTTTCTTT.

Only a few counts were recorded for this clone. The chain employs TRBV7-8 and TRBJ2-7; D remains ambiguous. Germline CDR1 SGHVS, CDR2 FQNEAQ. This CDR3 is 14 amino acids long. V gave up 1 base and J gave up 3 bases, with 10 bases separating them. CDR3 protein: CASSLEYTNYEQYF. For the CDR3, the DNA is TGTGCCAGCAGCTTAGAGTACACCAACTACGAGCAGTACTTC.

The CDR3 loop is CASSGGTGGYEQYF. CDR3 DNA: TGCGCCAGCAGCGGCGGGACAGGGGGGTACGAGCAGTACTTC. The chain couples TRBV10-1 to TRBJ2-7; 11 nucleotides match TRBD1. In germline, CDR1 is WNHNN, CDR2 SYGVQD (reference sequence). Trimming cost V 6 bases and J 4 bases; bases outside gene matches: 5. The CDR3 sequence is 14 residues long.

CDR3 in DNA: TGCGCCAGCAGCGCCCTAGCGGGAGTCGACAATGAGCAGTTCTTC. Encoded protein: CASSALAGVDNEQFF. The chain employs TRBV5-1 and TRBJ2-1; TRBD2 agrees at 10 bases. The germline V gene encodes CDR1 SGHRS and CDR2 YFSETQ. The CDR3 is 15 residues long. V gave up 4 bases and J gave up 5 bases; unmatched junction bases: 6.

This chain connects TRBV5-8 to TRBJ1-1; TRBD1 aligns across 7 bases. CDR3 length: 14 amino acids. The V segment lost 1 base and the J segment 7 bases; nucleotides outside the gene matches: 7. The germline gives CDR1 SGHTS, CDR2 YDEGEE. CDR3 in DNA: TGTGCCAGCAGCTTGCTCCCACAGGGGATTGAAGCTTTCTTT. Its translation: CASSLLPQGIEAFF. Variable domain in full (rest from reference TRBV5-8 and TRBJ1-1): EAGVTQSPTHLIKTRGQQATLRCSPISGHTSVYWYQQALGLGLQFLLWYDEGEERNRGNFPPRFSGRQFPNYSSELNVNALELEDSALYLCASSLLPQGIEAFFGQGTRLTVV.

This chain links TRBV7-2 with TRBJ1-1; tentatively, D is TRBD1 (5 bases). V was trimmed by 0 bases and J by 5 bases, leaving 10 bases between them. Per germline, CDR1 SGHTA and CDR2 FQGNSA. The CDR3 runs to 14 residues. The CDR3 coding sequence is TGTGCCAGCAGCTTAGCCCCGGGGGGGACTGAAGCTTTCTTT. Its translation: CASSLAPGGTEAFF.

V gene TRBV7-8 combines with J gene TRBJ1-4; D is unresolved. The CDR3 sequence is 15 residues long. Germline CDR1 reads SGHVS; CDR2 reads FQNEAQ. V was trimmed by 1 base and J by 7 bases, leaving 13 bases between them. The CDR3 here is CASSLVSAGGEKLFF. Here the CDR3 DNA reads TGTGCCAGCAGCTTAGTCTCCGCGGGCGGTGAAAAACTGTTTTTT.

The chain uses TRBV14 and TRBJ1-2; D ambiguous. Trimming shortened V by 2 bases and J by 5 bases, and 6 bases separated the two germline ends. CDR1 and CDR2 from the germline V gene are SGHDN and FVKESK. The CDR3 extends over 12 amino acids. This CDR3 is CASSQIGYGYTF. In DNA, the CDR3 is TGTGCCAGCAGCCAAATCGGGTATGGCTACACCTTC.